The T cell receptor (beta chain) under discussion was sequenced for a study of CD4 T cells in relation to SARS-CoV-2 and coronaviruses (dated by TCRdb to about 2021). About the study as a whole: Across all 12 patients in the full convalescent cohort, ages ranged from roughly 20 to 72 years, with a median of 38. Among the roughly twelve convalescent patients, 8 males and 4 females were included, and two of the subjects were Hispanic. HLA restriction was mapped for shared crossreactive spike epitopes using patient-derived lymphoblastoid cell lines. At the level of individual TCR clonotypes, the study evaluated whether memory CD4+ T cells crossreact between the spike proteins of SARS-CoV-2 and those of common cold coronaviruses. The Adaptive Biotechnologies TCR-sequencing kit was used to sequence samples from a few pre-COVID donors and the naive versus memory experiments, while other data came from Illumina-based sequencing. A different, Illumina-based TCR-beta assay was used to sequence expansion assays from other donors in the study.

On this clone: It lacks a known antigen. No quality values exist for individual bases; no much larger clone is one base distant.

Points the paper makes about the study in general: Because no donor provided both pre-pandemic and post-infection samples, tracing the source of pre-existing responses was limited. Crossreactivity analysis was centred on spike protein, so crossreactivity against other viral proteins was not assessed. Memory CD4+ clonotypes crossrecognizing SARS-CoV-2 and at least one common cold coronavirus spike were found in 60% to 70% of donors. Compared with monoreactive clones, crossreactive clones had significantly weaker SARS-CoV-2-driven expansion, a result consistent with antigenic imprinting. Small numbers of patients and of tested TCRs were a limitation of the study. Sequencing of naive versus memory cells indicated that the assay detects memory recall responses, not primary responses primed during culture.

Deep-resolution immunoSEQ TCR-beta sequencing was performed on DNA from uncultured naive and memory CD4+ T cells. The original methods were these. During preprocessing, nonproductive sequences were removed, as were CDR3s that did not start with C, did not end with F or W, or were shorter than 7 amino acids. Cultured and uncultured naive and memory CD4+ repertoires were searched for CDR3s previously identified as spike- and CEF-reactive. Pairwise Levenshtein distance, computed with the stringdist R package after three terminal residues were trimmed from each end, was used as the measure of CDR3 homology. The source is immuneACCESS, and TCRdb retained only in-frame sequences with V and J called. Part of the clones is not carried over; for the studies checked, unresolved V genes explain less than half of this, and the remainder is unexplained. That table gives V, J and clone size, and the DNA gave D and trimming. The sample has approximately 37,000 clones on record, 70% to 90% of them singletons. The ten biggest clones cover approximately 3.1% of the sample.

Naive and memory CD4+ T cells were separated from cryopreserved PBMCs by first enriching for CD4 and then performing EasySep naive CD4+ T cell enrichment. PBMCs were isolated from leukapheresis product or whole blood by Ficoll-Paque PLUS gradient centrifugation. PBMCs were either used fresh in the expansion assay or cryopreserved at -140 degrees C. The QIAamp Micro DNA Kit was used to extract genomic DNA from the CD4+ T cells. The CDR3 goes from the cysteine to the phenylalanine over 16 residues. CDR3 DNA is the only sequence kept; it has 48 bases, read in frame from the first base. Relative to germline, V is 8 bases shorter and J is 4 bases shorter, with 20 bases between their ends. CDR1 and CDR2, looked up from the germline V gene, are ENHRY and SYGVKD.

The rearrangement joined TRBV10-3 to TRBJ2-2, with the D call tentatively TRBD1 or TRBD2, each fitting 6 bases. Source material: memory CD4+ T cells from PBMCs. The sample's cell subset or site label, in plain terms: memory (non-naive) CD4+ T cells. The receptor comes from an adult with COVID-19. CDR3 sequence: CAIGIPEGVSTGELFF. DNA sequence: TGTGCCATCGGAATCCCGGAGGGGGTTTCCACCGGGGAGCTGTTTTTT.